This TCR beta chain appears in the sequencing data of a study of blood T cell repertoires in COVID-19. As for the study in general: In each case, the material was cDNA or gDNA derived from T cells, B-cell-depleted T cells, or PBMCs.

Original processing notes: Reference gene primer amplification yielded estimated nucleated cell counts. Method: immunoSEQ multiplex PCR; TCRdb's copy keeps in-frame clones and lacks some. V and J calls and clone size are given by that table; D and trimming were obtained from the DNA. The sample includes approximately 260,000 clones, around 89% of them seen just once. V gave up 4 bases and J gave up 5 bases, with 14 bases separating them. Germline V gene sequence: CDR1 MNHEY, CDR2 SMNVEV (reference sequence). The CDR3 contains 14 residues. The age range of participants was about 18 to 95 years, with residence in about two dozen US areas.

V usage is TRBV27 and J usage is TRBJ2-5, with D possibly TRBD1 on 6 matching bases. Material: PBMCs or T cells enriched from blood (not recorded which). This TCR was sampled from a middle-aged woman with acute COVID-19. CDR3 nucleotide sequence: TGTGCCAGCAGTTCAGACAGGTTCCGGGAGACCCAGTACTTC. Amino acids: CASSSDRFRETQYF.